This TCR beta chain derives from a study of blood T cell repertoires in COVID-19. Across the whole study: Italy, Spain and the United States were the sources of the convalescent and acute COVID-19 samples.

J lost 2 bases, V lost 0 bases, and 2 bases had no gene match. The CDR3 loop spans 15 amino acids. Per the germline V gene, CDR1 is WSHSY and CDR2 is SAAADI. Individuals drawn from approximately 22 US areas were roughly 18 to 95 years old. As handled by the study authors: Reference gene primer amplification yielded estimated nucleated cell counts. Sequenced by immunoSEQ multiplex PCR; TCRdb stores in-frame clones only, minus some. Clone size and V and J calls were adopted from that table, with D and trimming inferred from the DNA. The sample shows 270,000 or so clones, around nine tenths of them seen only once.

The sample comprised PBMCs or T cells enriched from blood (not recorded which). The chain recombines TRBV10-2 with TRBJ2-7; the match to TRBD2 covers 9 bases. This TCR was sampled from a woman aged 18-29 years who had recovered from COVID-19. CDR3 nucleotide sequence: TGCGCCAGCAGTGAGTCGCGGGGGGGCACCTACGAGCAGTACTTC. It encodes CASSESRGGTYEQYF.